These T cell receptor beta chains were read from a single sample in a study of blood T cell repertoires in COVID-19. TCRdb's copy holds only in-frame clones and misses some; the assay was immunoSEQ multiplex PCR. The sample comprises tens of thousands of clones, 75% to 85% of which are singletons, and 5.5% to 7.5% rests with the top ten. Sequencing input: peripheral blood. The receptors originated from a man in his 60s with acute or convalescent COVID-19. Each CDR3 is given with its conserved first and last residue. The D gene is left open where the match is weak. Rows give clone size only sometimes, using once, few, many, or a class for an expanded clone.

CASRGANPLTQYF,TGTGCCAGCCGGGGGGCCAACCCCCTAACGCAGTATTTT,few,.,TRBJ2-3,13,TRBV2
CASSPDRVGSGDTEAFF,TGTGCCAGCAGCCCCGACAGGGTCGGATCGGGGGACACTGAAGCTTTCTTT,.,TRBD1,TRBJ1-1,17,TRBV3-1/TRBV3-2
CASSRGGATEAFF,TGTGCCAGCAGCCGAGGGGGAGCAACTGAAGCTTTCTTT,.,.,TRBJ1-1,13,TRBV3-1/TRBV3-2
CASSIRSGGSKNIQYF,TGTGCCAGTAGTATAAGATCCGGGGGGAGCAAAAACATTCAGTACTTC,.,TRBD2,TRBJ2-4,16,TRBV19
CASSFGGAQETQYF,TGTGCCAGCAGCTTCGGCGGAGCTCAAGAGACCCAGTACTTC,.,.,TRBJ2-5,14,TRBV7-3
CASSLGTTSTDTQYF,TGCGCCAGCAGCTTGGGCACAACCAGCACAGATACGCAGTATTTT,.,.,TRBJ2-3,15,TRBV5-1
CASSQEIAGAGDEQFF,TGTGCCAGCAGCCAAGAAATAGCGGGGGCCGGGGATGAGCAGTTCTTC,.,TRBD2,TRBJ2-1,16,TRBV3-1/TRBV3-2
CASSAGGNQPQHF,TGTGCCAGCAGCGCAGGGGGCAATCAGCCCCAGCATTTT,few,.,TRBJ1-5,13,TRBV9
CASRGQGGNQPQHF,TGTGCCAGCCGTGGACAGGGGGGCAATCAGCCCCAGCATTTT,.,TRBD1,TRBJ1-5,14,TRBV6-6
CASTRDMTYGYTF,TGTGCCAGTACCCGGGACATGACCTATGGCTACACCTTC,.,.,TRBJ1-2,13,TRBV19
CASSIQGAVSNQPQHF,TGTGCCAGCAGCATACAGGGGGCTGTGAGCAATCAGCCCCAGCATTTT,.,TRBD1,TRBJ1-5,16,TRBV27
CASSFRGQGENSGELFF,TGTGCCAGCAGCTTCCGAGGACAGGGAGAAAATTCCGGGGAGCTGTTTTTT,.,TRBD1,TRBJ2-2,17,TRBV7-9
CATKQGANTEAFF,TGTGCCACCAAACAGGGGGCGAACACTGAAGCTTTCTTT,.,TRBD1,TRBJ1-1,13,TRBV19
CASSPSGTANTEAFF,TGTGCCAGCAGCCCGTCCGGGACTGCGAACACTGAAGCTTTCTTT,.,.,TRBJ1-1,15,TRBV7-3
CASSTSLAGGQDTQYF,TGTGCCAGCAGCACCAGCCTAGCGGGGGGGCAAGATACGCAGTATTTT,.,TRBD2,TRBJ2-3,16,TRBV5-5
CSAREAGGYTF,TGCAGTGCTAGAGAAGCAGGGGGCTACACCTTC,.,.,TRBJ1-2,11,TRBV20-1
CASSPGTSGYEQYF,TGTGCCAGCTCACCAGGGACTAGCGGCTACGAGCAGTACTTC,.,TRBD2,TRBJ2-7,14,TRBV18
CASGLATNYGYTF,TGTGCTAGTGGTTTGGCCACTAACTATGGCTACACCTTC,.,.,TRBJ1-2,13,TRBV12-5
CASSRLGPLHF,TGTGCCAGCAGTCGTCTAGGACCCCTCCACTTT,.,.,TRBJ1-6,11,TRBV12-3/TRBV12-4
CASSSNRHPTNEKLFF,TGTGCCAGCTCATCCAATAGACACCCAACTAATGAAAAACTGTTTTTT,.,.,TRBJ1-4,16,TRBV18